Listed below are T cell receptor beta chains from one sample, sequenced in a study of blood T cells in healthy people across ages. TCRdb passed the 5' RACE reads through MiXCR, listing each CDR3 protein once. The data contain approximately 1.5 million distinct CDR3 sequences, approximately 32% of them seen just once; the ten biggest clones take up about 11%. Sequenced sample: blood. The source is a woman aged 25 to 39 in good health. Each CDR3 is given with its conserved first and last residue. The D gene is left open where the match is weak. Size is omitted from some rows. Given values are once, few, many or a class for expanded clones.

>TRBV2|TRBD2|few|TRBJ2-1
TGTGCCAGCAGGCCCGGGACTAGCGGGGGGCTTAGTGAGCAGTTCTTC
CASRPGTSGGLSEQFF
>TRBV28|.|few|TRBJ1-2
TGTGCCAGCAGTTTATCAGGGGCCTTGGTGGATGGCTACACCTTC
CASSLSGALVDGYTF
>TRBV9|TRBD2|few|TRBJ2-1
TGTGCCAGCAGTGACAGGACTAGCGGGAGGGTCTCCTACAATGAGCAGTTCTTC
CASSDRTSGRVSYNEQFF
>TRBV12-3/TRBV12-4|.|.|TRBJ1-5
TGTGCCAGCAGCCCTCGGGGAGGGGATCTGGGTCAGCCCCAGCATTTT
CASSPRGGDLGQPQHF
>TRBV7-9|TRBD2|.|TRBJ2-7
TGTGCCAGCAGCCTCACGGGGGGAGGGACCTACGAGCAGTACTTC
CASSLTGGGTYEQYF
>TRBV29-1|.|many|TRBJ2-5
TGCAGCGCCGGGCCCCGGGGAGAGGAGACCCAGTACTTC
CSAGPRGEETQYF
>TRBV20-1|.|.|TRBJ2-7
TGCAGTGCTAGACCCAGGTTTTCCTACGAGCAGTACTTC
CSARPRFSYEQYF
>TRBV7-6|TRBD1|.|TRBJ1-2
TGTGCCAGCGGTGAGGGGGCCTCCTATGGCTACACCTTC
CASGEGASYGYTF
>TRBV6-5|.|.|TRBJ2-3
TGTGCCAGCAGTTACTCGGCCACAGGAGGTCTTAGCACAGATACGCAGTATTTT
CASSYSATGGLSTDTQYF
>TRBV18|TRBD2|few|TRBJ2-1
TGTGCCAGCTCACCACGGAGGGAGGGATTTGATGAGCAGTTCTTC
CASSPRREGFDEQFF
>TRBV28|TRBD2|once|TRBJ2-3
TGTGCCGGCAGCGGGGGACTAGCGGGGCCCACACATACGCAGTATTTT
CAGSGGLAGPTHTQYF
>TRBV3-1|TRBD1|.|TRBJ1-2
TGTGCCTGCAGCCAGCGAACAGGGGATGGCTACACCTTC
CACSQRTGDGYTF
>TRBV28|TRBD1|.|TRBJ2-1
TGTGCCACCTATCGACAGGGGGGATACAATGAGCAGTTCTTC
CATYRQGGYNEQFF
>TRBV4-1|.|many|TRBJ1-2
TGCGCCAGCAGCCAAGAGAGGGGAGCAGGGTCGTTTGCCTATGGCTACACCTTC
CASSQERGAGSFAYGYTF
>TRBV20-1|.|.|TRBJ1-6
TGCAGTGCTAGTCTGCCGCTCTTTAATTCACCCCTCCACTTT
CSASLPLFNSPLHF
>TRBV18|TRBD1|.|TRBJ2-2
TGTGCCAGCTCACAGGCGAGACAGGGGATTTCCGGGGAGCTGTTTTTT
CASSQARQGISGELFF
>TRBV5-1|.|few|TRBJ2-1
TGCGCCAGCAGCTTGGCCTCCACTAGCAGCGAGCAGTTCTTC
CASSLASTSSEQFF
>TRBV7-3|.|few|TRBJ2-3
TGTGCCAGCAGCGAGGTGGGGGCCCCCAGCACAGATACGCAGTATTTT
CASSEVGAPSTDTQYF
>TRBV1|.|.|TRBJ2-5
TGCACCAGCAGCCAAGACCTAGCGGGGGCCCGAAACCATGAGACCCAGTACTTC
CTSSQDLAGARNHETQYF
>TRBV11-2|TRBD1|.|TRBJ1-2
TGTGCCAGCAGCTATAACAGGGGGCTCTATGGCTACACCTTC
CASSYNRGLYGYTF
>TRBV4-2|TRBD1|few|TRBJ1-2
TGTGCCAGCAGCCTACGACAGGGCGAGTATGGCTACACCTTC
CASSLRQGEYGYTF
>TRBV4-1|TRBD1|few|TRBJ1-1
TGCGCCAGCAGCCTCCAGATAGGACAGGTCGACACTGAAGCTTTCTTT
CASSLQIGQVDTEAFF
>TRBV9|.|.|TRBJ2-1
TGTGCCAGCAGCGTAGCTGAAAGGGCCAGCTCCTACAATGAGCAGTTCTTC
CASSVAERASSYNEQFF
>TRBV12-3/TRBV12-4|.|.|TRBJ2-3
TGTGCCAGCAGTTCTTGGGGAGTTGGGGGGATCACAGATGCGCAGTATTTT
CASSSWGVGGITDAQYF
>TRBV5-1|.|few|TRBJ1-2
TGCGCCAGCACCCCACAGGATCCTAACTATGGCTACACCTTC
CASTPQDPNYGYTF
>TRBV5-1|.|.|TRBJ1-2
TGCGCCAGCAGCTACCCTTACGCCGGGGACCGGGACTATGGCTACACCTTC
CASSYPYAGDRDYGYTF
>TRBV13|TRBD1|.|TRBJ1-1
TGTGCCAGCAGCTCGCCGGGACAGGGTGAGACTGAAGCTTTCTTT
CASSSPGQGETEAFF
>TRBV4-1|TRBD2|.|TRBJ2-4
TGCGCCAGCAGCCCCCCGGGGAGGGTGGCCAAAAACATTCAGTACTTC
CASSPPGRVAKNIQYF
>TRBV6-5|TRBD1|.|TRBJ2-7
TGTGCCAGCAGTTACTCAGGGACAGGGCCGGGCGAGCAGTACTTC
CASSYSGTGPGEQYF
>TRBV7-3|.|.|TRBJ1-1
TGTGCCAGCAGCTCCAGGGCCCGACAGGATGAAGCTTTCTTT
CASSSRARQDEAFF
>TRBV3-1|.|few|TRBJ1-2
TGTGCCAGCAGCCAAGCGGGTCTCGGCTACACCTTC
CASSQAGLGYTF
>TRBV12-3/TRBV12-4|TRBD1|few|TRBJ2-1
TGTGCCAGCAGTTTCGGGACAGGGCGATACAATGAGCAGTTCTTC
CASSFGTGRYNEQFF
>TRBV5-1|.|.|TRBJ2-3
TGCGCCAGCAGCTCCCAAGCGGACGTCTTCCCAGCGGATACGCAGTATTTT
CASSSQADVFPADTQYF
>TRBV9|.|.|TRBJ2-1
TGTGCCAGCAGCGTAGCCCCGGTCGGGGACAATAAGCAGTTCTTC
CASSVAPVGDNKQFF
>TRBV7-2|TRBD1|.|TRBJ1-2
TGTGCCAGCAGCCCAGGGACAGGGGGCGGCAATGGCTACACCTTC
CASSPGTGGGNGYTF
>TRBV2|TRBD1|.|TRBJ2-4
TGTGCCGGCAGCCACACCGGGACAGGCTTCGCCAAAAACATTCAGTACTTC
CAGSHTGTGFAKNIQYF
>TRBV7-2|.|.|TRBJ1-1
TGTGCCAGCAGCTTTTCGTTGGGCACTGAAGCTTTCTTT
CASSFSLGTEAFF
>TRBV7-3|TRBD2|few|TRBJ2-2
TGTGCCAGCAGCTCCCAACAAGGACTAGCGGGTGATGATAAGCTGTTTTTT
CASSSQQGLAGDDKLFF
>TRBV7-2|.|.|TRBJ2-1
TGTGCCAGCAGCTTATGGGGCCAGGGTAGTGAGAAGCAGTTCTTC
CASSLWGQGSEKQFF
>TRBV21-1|.|.|TRBJ2-7
TGTGCCAGCCATTCGATCTACGAGCAGTACTTC
CASHSIYEQYF
>TRBV12-3/TRBV12-4|.|.|TRBJ2-3
TGTGCCAGCAGCCCACGAGAATACGCAGATACGCAGTATTTT
CASSPREYADTQYF
>TRBV5-5|.|.|TRBJ2-2
TGTGCCAGCATCCTCCGGCCCATGGCCGGGGAGCTGTTTTTT
CASILRPMAGELFF